This record looks at one TCR beta chain sequence and its context. The antigen remains unidentified. CDR1 is SGHNT and CDR2 is YYREEE in the germline V gene (reference sequence). With V trimmed by 1 base and J by 7 bases, 6 bases remained unmatched. The CDR3 sequence is 15 residues long. These data originate in a study of cytomegalovirus exposure and HLA in healthy donors. Study findings and constraints: The analysis excluded some indistinguishable V segments, including TRBV6-2 and TRBV6-3.

The PCR employed 60 Vbeta primers together with 13 Jbeta primers. Data came from immunoSEQ multiplex PCR; TCRdb stores just in-frame clones and leaves some out. This table holds 150,000 to 200,000 clones, roughly 84% found once. The specimen sequenced was PBMCs. The TCR originated in a boy under 18 in good health and CMV-seronegative. This chain uses TRBV5-4 with TRBJ2-2; TRBD1 agrees at 8 bases. The CDR3 sequence: CASSLQGAKGGELFF. CDR3 nucleotides: TGTGCCAGCAGCTTGCAGGGGGCGAAGGGCGGGGAGCTGTTTTTT.